Sequencing of this T cell receptor (beta chain) was carried out in a study of blood T cells in healthy people across ages. Next came a second PCR, run for 7 to 11 cycles, which used a sample-barcoded 5' primer along with a J-beta primer mix. TCRdb recomputed calls from the 5' RACE reads with MiXCR, one row per CDR3 protein. The data contain 650,000 to 700,000 distinct CDR3 sequences, 32% of them singletons. This clonotype showed up just a few times. Sequences were obtained from blood. This clonotype was obtained from a woman older than 75 in good health.

CDR3 sequence (DNA): TGTGCCAGCAGCTTAGAGCCGATGGGGAGGAAAAACGTTCAGTACTTC. Translated, it gives CASSLEPMGRKNVQYF. The V gene is TRBV11-2, the J gene TRBJ2-7; tentative D call: TRBD2 (6 bases). The germline gives CDR1 SGHAT, CDR2 FQNNGV. With 0 bases removed from V and 10 bases from J, the gap between germline ends came to 22 bases. This CDR3 is built from 16 residues. Looking up the rest from reference TRBV11-2 and TRBJ2-7 gives the full variable domain: EAGVAQSPRYKIIEKRQSVAFWCNPISGHATLYWYQQILGQGPKLLIQFQNNGVVDDSQLPKDRFSAERLKGVDSTLKIQPAKLEDSAVYLCASSLEPMGRKNVQYFGPGTRLTVT.